This T cell receptor beta chain was found in a study of T cell responses to AZD1222 COVID-19 vaccine. The protocol was immunoSEQ multiplex PCR, while the TCRdb copy is restricted to in-frame clones and leaves out a portion. There are roughly 100,000 clones in the sample; 91% occur only once, and 45% lies in the top ten. Notes on the study in general: Unmutated regions of variants are reportedly targeted by nearly half of spike-specific TCRs. Two AZD1222 administrations were followed by greater Spike-specific TCR breadth and depth. Females outnumbered males among donors, who were mostly white British; clonal diversity was possibly underestimated. Across spike, vaccine-associated CD4 TCRs were found, dominant at 160-218 and 743-854.

On this clone: The antigen is unknown.

This CDR3 contains 14 residues. Germline values: CDR1 SGHVS, CDR2 FQNEAQ. Trimming shortened V by 1 base and J by 2 bases, and 8 bases separated the two germline ends. The chain is built from TRBV7-8 and TRBJ1-1; no clear D. Sequenced here: peripheral blood, sampled on day 0 of AZD1222 vaccination. This TCR was recovered from an adult in good health. The CDR3, as DNA: TGTGCCAGCAGCTTAGGGGCAGTCAACACTGAAGCTTTCTTT. It yields the protein CASSLGAVNTEAFF.